This T cell receptor (beta chain) was captured by sequencing in a study of blood T cell repertoires in COVID-19. Authors' methods: Cell counts per sample came from amplifying reference gene primers. Libraries were prepared by immunoSEQ multiplex PCR; TCRdb keeps only in-frame clonotypes and omits some of them. V and J calls and clone size are copied from that table; D and trimming were computed from the DNA. The sample lists around 300,000 clones, approximately 89% occurring once. The V and J ends lost 2 bases and 1 base respectively, with 5 bases between them. This CDR3 has 12 amino acids. The germline V gene has CDR1 GTSNPN and CDR2 SVGIG (reference sequence).

Specimen: PBMCs or T cells enriched from blood (not recorded which). The gene calls are TRBV30 and TRBJ1-2; D unresolved. This clonotype was sampled from a woman aged 55-75 years who had recovered from COVID-19. The CDR3 reads CAWSQNNYGYTF. In nucleotides, the CDR3 is TGTGCCTGGAGTCAAAATAACTATGGCTACACCTTC.